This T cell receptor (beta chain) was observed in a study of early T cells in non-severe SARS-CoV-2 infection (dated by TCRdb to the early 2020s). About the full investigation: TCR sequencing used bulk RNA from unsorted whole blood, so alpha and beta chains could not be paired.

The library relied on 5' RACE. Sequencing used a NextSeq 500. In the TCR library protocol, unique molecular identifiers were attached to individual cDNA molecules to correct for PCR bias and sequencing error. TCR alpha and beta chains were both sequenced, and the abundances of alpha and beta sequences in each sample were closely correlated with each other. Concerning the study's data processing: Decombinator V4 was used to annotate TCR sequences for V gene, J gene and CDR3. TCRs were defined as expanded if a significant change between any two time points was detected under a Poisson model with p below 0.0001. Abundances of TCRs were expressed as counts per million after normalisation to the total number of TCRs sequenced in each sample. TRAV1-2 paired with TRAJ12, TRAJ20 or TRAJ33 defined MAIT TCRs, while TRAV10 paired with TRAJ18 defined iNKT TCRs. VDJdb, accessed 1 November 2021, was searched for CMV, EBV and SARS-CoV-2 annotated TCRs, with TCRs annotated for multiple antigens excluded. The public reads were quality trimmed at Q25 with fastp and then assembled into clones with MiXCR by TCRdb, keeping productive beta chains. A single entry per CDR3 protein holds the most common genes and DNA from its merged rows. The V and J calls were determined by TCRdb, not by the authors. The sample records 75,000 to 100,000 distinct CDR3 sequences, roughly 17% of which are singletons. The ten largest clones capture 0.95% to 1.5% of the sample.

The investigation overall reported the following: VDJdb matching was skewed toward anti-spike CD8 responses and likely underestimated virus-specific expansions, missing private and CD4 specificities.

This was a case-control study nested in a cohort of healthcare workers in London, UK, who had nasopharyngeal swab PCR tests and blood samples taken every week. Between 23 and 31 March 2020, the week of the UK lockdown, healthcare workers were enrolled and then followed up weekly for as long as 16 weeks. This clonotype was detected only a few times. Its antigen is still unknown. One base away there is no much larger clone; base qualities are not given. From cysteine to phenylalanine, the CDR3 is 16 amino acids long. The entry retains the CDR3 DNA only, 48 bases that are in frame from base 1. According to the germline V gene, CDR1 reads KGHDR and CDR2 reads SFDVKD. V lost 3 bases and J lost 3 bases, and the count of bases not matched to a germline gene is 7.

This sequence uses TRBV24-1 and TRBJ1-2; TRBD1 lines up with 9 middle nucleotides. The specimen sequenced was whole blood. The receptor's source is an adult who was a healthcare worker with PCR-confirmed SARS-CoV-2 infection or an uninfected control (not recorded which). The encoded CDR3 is CATSDPNRGRDYGYTF. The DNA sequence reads TGTGCCACCAGTGATCCCAACAGGGGGCGCGACTATGGCTACACCTTC.